The T cell receptor (beta chain) described here comes from a study of response to subunit inactivated influenza vaccine. TCRdb analysed the RT-PCR reads with MiXCR anew, one entry per CDR3 protein. The sample contains just over 300,000 distinct CDR3 sequences, roughly 22% of which appear only once. This CDR3 is 15 amino acids long. The germline V gene has CDR1 LGHNA and CDR2 YSLEER. The ends were cut back, 0 bases at V and 4 bases at J, with 10 bases in the middle. Notes on this clonotype: Its antigen is not known.

Study-wide findings and caveats: After each seasonal influenza vaccination, few new T cells are recruited, the authors suggested.

The V gene is TRBV4-3, the J gene TRBJ1-3, with D possibly being TRBD1 (5 bases). This clonotype originated in a man between 45 and 75 years old who received an inactivated influenza vaccine. This material consisted of PBMCs from blood, taken roughly 20 months after vaccination. DNA of the CDR3: TGCGCCAGCAGCCAAGATTCCAGGGTCGGAAACACCATATATTTT. Translated: CASSQDSRVGNTIYF.